This T cell receptor (beta chain) stems from a study of Graves' ophthalmopathy and Graves' hyperthyroidism. Amplification from RNA transcripts yielded the TCR beta CDR3 regions. HTBI primers served in a first-round RT-PCR, which a second-round multiplex PCR followed. From the multiplex PCR reads, TCRdb called clonotypes with MiXCR, one entry per CDR3 protein. The sample has some 350,000 distinct CDR3 sequences, about 15% seen once. This clonotype occurred many times. Germline assignment: CDR1 MNHEY and CDR2 SVGAGI. This CDR3 is built from 14 residues. Trimming stripped 4 bases from V and 7 bases from J, with 16 bases between.

Input material: peripheral blood. The clonotype originates from an adult woman with stable Graves' hyperthyroidism. V gene TRBV6-5 combines with J gene TRBJ2-5; D is ambiguous. The CDR3 DNA reads as TGTGCCAGCAGTTTCCCCAACTTGGGCGGGACCCAGTACTTC. It yields the protein CASSFPNLGGTQYF.